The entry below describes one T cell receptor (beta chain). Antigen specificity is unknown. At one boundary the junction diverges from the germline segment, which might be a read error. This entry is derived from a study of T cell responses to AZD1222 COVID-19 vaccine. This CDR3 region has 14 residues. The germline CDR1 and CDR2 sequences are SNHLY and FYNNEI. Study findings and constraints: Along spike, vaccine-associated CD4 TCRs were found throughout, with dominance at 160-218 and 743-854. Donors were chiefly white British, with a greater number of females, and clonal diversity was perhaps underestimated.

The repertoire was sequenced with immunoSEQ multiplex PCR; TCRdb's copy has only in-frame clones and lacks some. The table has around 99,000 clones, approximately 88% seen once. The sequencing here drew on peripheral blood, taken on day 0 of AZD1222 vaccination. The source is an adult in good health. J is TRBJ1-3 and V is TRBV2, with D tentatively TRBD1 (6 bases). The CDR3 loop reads CASSKAGVGNTIYF. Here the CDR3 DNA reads TGTGCCAGCAGTAAAGCAGGGGTCGGAAACACCATATATTTT.